This is a list of T cell receptor beta chains from one sample in a study of regulatory T cells in long-lasting Graves disease. TCRdb processed the multiplex PCR reads anew with MiXCR; each CDR3 protein has one entry. Found here are hundreds of thousands of distinct CDR3 sequences, 16% of them singletons; the top ten hold 25%. These data were also filed under a second study, of T cells in Graves' hyperthyroidism and ophthalmopathy.

Here the sequenced sample was peripheral blood mononuclear cells (PBMCs), taken at new diagnosis, from a patient treated with antithyroid drugs. The receptors were sampled from a woman aged 35-60 years with Graves disease. CDR3s include the opening cysteine and the closing phenylalanine or tryptophan. The D gene is left open where the match is weak. The size of a clone is reported for some rows only, either as once, few or many, or as a class for expanded clones.

clone_size	v_call	cdr3_length	j_call	d_call	cdr3_nt	cdr3_aa
few	TRBV7-9	13	TRBJ1-4	-	TGTGCCTCCCAAGTTCTCACTAATGAAAAACTGTTTTTT	CASQVLTNEKLFF
many	TRBV6-1	16	TRBJ2-3	-	TGTGCCAGCTGCCTTTCGGGGACAATAAGCACAGATACGCAGTATTTT	CASCLSGTISTDTQYF
many	TRBV2	12	TRBJ1-5	-	TGTGCCAGCTGGTCGGGTGATCAGCCCCAGCATTTT	CASWSGDQPQHF
few	TRBV19	14	TRBJ1-1	-	TGTGCCAGTAGCAACAGGGAGGGGAACACTGAAGCTTTCTTT	CASSNREGNTEAFF
many	TRBV11-3	15	TRBJ2-3	-	TGTGCCAGCAGCTTAACGGGACATTCCACAGATACGCAGTATTTT	CASSLTGHSTDTQYF
few	TRBV15	16	TRBJ1-5	-	TGTGCCACCAGCAGATTCCAGGGGCCGAGCAATCAGCCCCAGCATTTT	CATSRFQGPSNQPQHF
-	TRBV20-1	12	TRBJ2-7	-	TGCAGTGCTATGGGCGTGGCAGACGAGCAGTACTTC	CSAMGVADEQYF
many	TRBV11-2	19	TRBJ2-2	-	TGTGCCAGCAGCCTCTATAACAGGGGAGCGGGTCTATCCACCGGGGAGCTGTTTTTT	CASSLYNRGAGLSTGELFF
many	TRBV2	9	TRBJ2-3	-	TGTGCCATGGGCGATACGCAGTATTTT	CAMGDTQYF
few	TRBV9	13	TRBJ2-2	-	TGTGCCAGCAGCTGGACTGTCGCCGGGGAGCTGTTTTTT	CASSWTVAGELFF
many	TRBV2	14	TRBJ2-3	-	TGTGCCAGCAGCTTGCTCGCCGGCACAGATACGCAGTATTTT	CASSLLAGTDTQYF
many	TRBV20-1	13	TRBJ1-2	-	TGCAGTGCTAGGACAGCTACTAACTATGGCTACACCTTC	CSARTATNYGYTF
many	TRBV5-6	17	TRBJ1-1	TRBD1	TGTGCCAGCAGCAAACCGGGACAGGGCCTTTCTAGCACTGAAGCTTTCTTT	CASSKPGQGLSSTEAFF
-	TRBV18	15	TRBJ2-4	-	TGTGCCAGCTCACCAGGGCGGGCCATCGGAAACATTCAGTACTTC	CASSPGRAIGNIQYF
many	TRBV27	15	TRBJ1-1	TRBD1	TGTGCCAACATCGTACAGGGGTCCGAGAACACTGAAGCTTTCTTT	CANIVQGSENTEAFF
few	TRBV2	15	TRBJ1-1	-	TGTGCCAGCAGTGGTTCAGGGTGGGAGAACACTGAAGCTTTCTTT	CASSGSGWENTEAFF
many	TRBV12-3/TRBV12-4	14	TRBJ1-2	-	TGTGCCAGCAGTCCCCGCTTCTCCAGCCATGGCTACACCTTC	CASSPRFSSHGYTF
-	TRBV6-1	11	TRBJ2-4	-	TGTGCCAGCAGTGCGCTGGACATTCAGTACTTC	CASSALDIQYF
many	TRBV10-3	13	TRBJ2-5	-	TGTGCCATCAGTGACTCGCTGGTAGAGACCCAGTACTTC	CAISDSLVETQYF
few	TRBV27	14	TRBJ2-2	TRBD1	TGTGCCAGCAGACACGACAGGGGGAACGGGGAGCTGTTTTTT	CASRHDRGNGELFF
many	TRBV2	14	TRBJ1-2	-	TGTGCCAGCAGAGGGGACGGCTCTAACTATGGCTACACCTTC	CASRGDGSNYGYTF
few	TRBV5-1	13	TRBJ2-7	-	TGCGCCAGCAGCTTGGCCGAAGACTACGAGCAGTACTTC	CASSLAEDYEQYF
many	TRBV7-2	14	TRBJ1-1	TRBD1	TGTGCCAGCAGTTCGGACAGGGTTAACACTGAAGCTTTCTTT	CASSSDRVNTEAFF
many	TRBV5-1	17	TRBJ2-1	TRBD1	TGCGCCAGCAGCCCCCGCCTGCGACAGGGGTCTTACAATGAGCAGTTCTTC	CASSPRLRQGSYNEQFF
many	TRBV3-1	12	TRBJ1-1	-	TGTGCCAGCAGCCAAGAAGCCGGGGGAGCTTTCTTT	CASSQEAGGAFF
-	TRBV4-1	13	TRBJ1-1	-	TGCGCCAGCAGCCAAGCGACAAGGGTGGGAGCTTTCTTT	CASSQATRVGAFF
many	TRBV12-3/TRBV12-4	12	TRBJ2-7	-	TGTGCCAGCAGTAGGACATCCTACGAGCAGTACTTC	CASSRTSYEQYF
many	TRBV28	13	TRBJ2-7	-	TGTGCCAGCAGTTTGCGGGCATCCTACGAGCAGTACTTC	CASSLRASYEQYF
-	TRBV4-2	18	TRBJ1-2	-	TGTGCCAGCAGCCAAGAGTTTAATACGCCAGCTCCTAGGGATGGCTACACCTTC	CASSQEFNTPAPRDGYTF
-	TRBV5-4	18	TRBJ1-1	TRBD1	TGTGCCAGCATCAAAACCGGGGCAGGGGGCTTCATGAACACTGAAGCTTTCTTT	CASIKTGAGGFMNTEAFF